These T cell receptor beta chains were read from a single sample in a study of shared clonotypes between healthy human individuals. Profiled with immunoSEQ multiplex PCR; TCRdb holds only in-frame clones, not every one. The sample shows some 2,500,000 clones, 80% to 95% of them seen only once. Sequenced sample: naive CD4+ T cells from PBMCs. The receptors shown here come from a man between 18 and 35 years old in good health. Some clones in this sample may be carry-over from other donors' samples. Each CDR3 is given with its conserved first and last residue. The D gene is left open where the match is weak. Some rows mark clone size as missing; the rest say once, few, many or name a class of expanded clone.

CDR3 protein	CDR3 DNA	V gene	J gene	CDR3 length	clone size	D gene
CASEMSGSRYEQYF	TGTGCCAGCGAGATGAGCGGGAGTAGATACGAGCAGTACTTC	TRBV28	TRBJ2-7	14	NA	TRBD2
CASRPTGSSGNTIYF	TGTGCCAGCAGACCAACAGGATCCTCTGGAAACACCATATATTTT	TRBV6-5	TRBJ1-3	15	once	NA
CASSLVPTGYYEQYF	TGTGCCAGCAGTTTAGTCCCCACAGGGTACTACGAGCAGTACTTC	TRBV28	TRBJ2-7	15	NA	NA
CASVSFRGYTF	TGTGCCAGTGTGTCGTTTCGGGGCTACACCTTC	TRBV28	TRBJ1-2	11	NA	NA
CASSPRTDIGEQFF	TGCGCCAGCAGCCCCCGGACGGATATAGGGGAGCAGTTCTTC	TRBV5-1	TRBJ2-1	14	NA	NA
CASSINRRGNEQYF	TGTGCCAGTAGTATAAACAGGCGGGGGAACGAGCAGTACTTC	TRBV19	TRBJ2-7	14	NA	TRBD2
CAIRSTGTAVNGKDHNEQFF	TGTGCCATCAGATCCACCGGGACAGCTGTAAACGGAAAGGATCACAATGAGCAGTTCTTC	TRBV10-3	TRBJ2-1	20	NA	TRBD1
CASSLQPTDTQYF	TGTGCCAGCAGCTTACAACCCACAGATACGCAGTATTTT	TRBV7-3	TRBJ2-3	13	NA	NA
CASRRGGTDTEAFF	TGTGCCAGCAGGAGAGGGGGCACGGACACTGAAGCTTTCTTT	TRBV2	TRBJ1-1	14	once	TRBD1
CASSSSFKGSTEAFF	TGTGCCAGCAGTTCTTCCTTTAAGGGTTCCACTGAAGCTTTCTTT	TRBV25-1	TRBJ1-1	15	NA	NA
CASSLEGLSGNTIYF	TGTGCCAGCAGTTTAGAGGGGCTCTCTGGAAACACCATATATTTT	TRBV28	TRBJ1-3	15	NA	NA
CASSILTDRNTIYF	TGTGCCAGTAGTATTCTGACGGATAGAAACACCATATATTTT	TRBV19	TRBJ1-3	14	once	NA
CASSRNRGMTDTQYF	TGTGCCAGCAGCCGGAACAGGGGGATGACAGATACGCAGTATTTT	TRBV7-6	TRBJ2-3	15	NA	TRBD1
CASSLYRSGNQPQHF	TGTGCCAGCAGTTTATACAGGTCGGGCAATCAGCCCCAGCATTTT	TRBV28	TRBJ1-5	15	NA	NA
CASSQDFRGGTEAFF	TGTGCCAGCAGCCAAGATTTCAGGGGTGGCACTGAAGCTTTCTTT	TRBV4-2	TRBJ1-1	15	NA	NA
CASSYSFQGSYEQYF	TGTGCCAGCAGTTACTCGTTCCAGGGGTCCTACGAGCAGTACTTC	TRBV6-5	TRBJ2-7	15	once	NA
CASSKVLGANYGYTF	TGTGCCAGCAGCAAAGTTCTGGGGGCGAACTATGGCTACACCTTC	TRBV21-1	TRBJ1-2	15	NA	NA
CASSPKGQGLYGYTF	TGTGCCAGCAGCCCGAAGGGACAGGGGCTTTATGGCTACACCTTC	TRBV11-2	TRBJ1-2	15	NA	TRBD1
CATSRDLRTSRGEQFF	TGTGCCACCAGCAGAGATCTCCGTACTTCTAGAGGTGAGCAGTTCTTC	TRBV15	TRBJ2-1	16	once	NA
CASSRTSGLQETQYF	TGTGCCAGCTCCCGGACTAGCGGGTTACAAGAGACCCAGTACTTC	TRBV7-8	TRBJ2-5	15	NA	TRBD2
CASKAGGANTGELFF	TGCGCCAGCAAAGCGGGAGGGGCGAACACCGGGGAGCTGTTTTTT	TRBV5-1	TRBJ2-2	15	NA	TRBD2
CAWSVRGEKLFF	TGTGCCTGGAGTGTGAGGGGGGAAAAACTGTTTTTT	TRBV30	TRBJ1-4	12	NA	NA
CASRVQGYYGYTF	TGTGCCAGTAGGGTGCAGGGGTACTATGGCTACACCTTC	TRBV19	TRBJ1-2	13	NA	NA
CASSRGQGTYNEQFF	TGTGCCAGCAGCCGTGGACAGGGGACCTACAATGAGCAGTTCTTC	TRBV11-3	TRBJ2-1	15	NA	TRBD1
CASSYDDTEAFF	TGTGCCAGTTCATACGACGACACTGAAGCTTTCTTT	TRBV19	TRBJ1-1	12	NA	NA
CASSLGTWENIQYF	TGCGCCAGCAGCTTGGGGACCTGGGAAAACATTCAGTACTTC	TRBV5-1	TRBJ2-4	14	NA	NA
CASSGAGVNTEAFF	TGTGCCAGCTCAGGGGCAGGGGTAAACACTGAAGCTTTCTTT	TRBV18	TRBJ1-1	14	NA	NA
CASSVDHSTDTQYF	TGCGCCAGCAGCGTAGACCACTCCACAGATACGCAGTATTTT	TRBV5-1	TRBJ2-3	14	NA	NA
CASSVGSSGNTIYF	TGTGCCAGCAGCGTAGGTAGCTCTGGAAACACCATATATTTT	TRBV9	TRBJ1-3	14	NA	NA
CASSRGPHEKLFF	TGTGCCAGCAGTCGCGGGCCCCATGAAAAACTGTTTTTT	TRBV27	TRBJ1-4	13	NA	NA
CASSPGYEQFF	TGTGCCAGCAGCCCCGGTTATGAGCAGTTCTTC	TRBV6-6	TRBJ2-1	11	NA	NA
CASSPWTGGTDTQYF	TGCGCCAGCAGCCCTTGGACAGGAGGCACAGATACGCAGTATTTT	TRBV4-3	TRBJ2-3	15	NA	TRBD1
CASSRQLADTYNEQFF	TGCGCCAGCAGCAGACAACTAGCGGATACTTACAATGAGCAGTTCTTC	TRBV5-1	TRBJ2-1	16	NA	TRBD2
CASSRQHEQYF	TGTGCCAGCAGCCGTCAGCACGAGCAGTACTTC	TRBV7-9	TRBJ2-7	11	NA	NA
CAWALQMNTEAFF	TGTGCCTGGGCCTTACAGATGAACACTGAAGCTTTCTTT	TRBV30	TRBJ1-1	13	NA	NA
CASSFLGSGANVLTF	TGTGCCAGCAGCTTCCTCGGCTCTGGGGCCAACGTCCTGACTTTC	TRBV5-6	TRBJ2-6	15	NA	NA
CASGWGRTGPNTGELFF	TGTGCTAGTGGTTGGGGAAGGACAGGGCCGAACACCGGGGAGCTGTTTTTT	TRBV12-5	TRBJ2-2	17	NA	TRBD1